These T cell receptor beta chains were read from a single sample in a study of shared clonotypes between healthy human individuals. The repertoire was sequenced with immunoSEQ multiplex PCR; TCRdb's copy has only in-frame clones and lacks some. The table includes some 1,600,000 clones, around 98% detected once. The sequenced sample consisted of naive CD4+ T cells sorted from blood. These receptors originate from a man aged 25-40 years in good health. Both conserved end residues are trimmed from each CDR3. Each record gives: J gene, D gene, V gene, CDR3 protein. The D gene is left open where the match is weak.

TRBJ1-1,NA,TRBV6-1,ASSETATMNTEAF
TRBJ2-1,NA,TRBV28,ASSLPTAEQF
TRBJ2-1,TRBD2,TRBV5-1,ASSPGLADNEQF
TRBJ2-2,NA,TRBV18,ASSPLRGSSNTGELF
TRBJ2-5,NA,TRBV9,ASSSRPYGTQY
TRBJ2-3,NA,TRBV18,ASSPAGQLADTQY
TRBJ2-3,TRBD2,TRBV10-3,AIRPPPPSGSADTQY
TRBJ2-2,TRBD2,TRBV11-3,ASSFSGTTGELF
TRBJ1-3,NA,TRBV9,ASSVFSVVGESGNTIY
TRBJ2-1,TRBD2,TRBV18,ASSPISGTNNEQF
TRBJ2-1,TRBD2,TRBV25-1,ASRRLASDEQF
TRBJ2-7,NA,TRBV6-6,ASRALGYEQY
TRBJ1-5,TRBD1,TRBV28,ASSSPTGGASNQPQH